The 10 T cell receptor beta chains listed next were all sequenced from one sample in a study of OX40 agonist ivuxolimab in advanced cancers. TCRdb keeps only in-frame clones here, not all; method: immunoSEQ multiplex PCR. The repertoire includes about 94,000 clones, more than 75% of them detected once, and around 0.28% sits in the top ten. The specimen comprised CD4+ or CD8+ T cells sorted from blood, sampled in a trial of the OX40 agonist ivuxolimab. Every receptor here comes from an adult with an advanced solid tumor such as melanoma, head and neck, liver or kidney cancer.

This chain joins TRBV7-2 and TRBJ2-5, with 8 positions matching TRBD1. The CDR3 sequence is 15 residues long. CDR1 SGHTA and CDR2 FQGNSA come from the germline V gene. Trimming at V came to 4 bases and at J to 1 base, leaving 5 bases not matched to a gene. CDR3 coding DNA: TGTGCCAGCAGCTCGACAGGGGTTTTCCAAGAGACCCAGTACTTC. It codes for CASSSTGVFQETQYF.

The J gene is TRBJ2-5, the V gene TRBV10-3, with D possibly TRBD2 on 7 matching bases. The CDR3 consists of 15 residues. Looked up from germline, CDR1 is ENHRY and CDR2 is SYGVKD. Trimming took 0 bases from V and 4 from J, leaving 12 bases between them. The CDR3 reads CAISESMGGRETQYF. The DNA of the CDR3 is TGTGCCATCAGTGAGTCGATGGGGGGGCGAGAGACCCAGTACTTC.

The chain links TRBV7-7 to TRBJ2-7, with D unresolved. The V end was cut by 2 bases, the J end by 6 bases, with 14 bases between. The CDR3 has 14 residues. Germline V gene data show CDR1 as SSHAT and CDR2 as FNYEAQ (reference sequence). CDR3 protein: CASSLRADLGEQYF. The CDR3 DNA follows: TGTGCCAGCAGCTTAAGGGCAGATCTCGGCGAGCAGTACTTC.

The V gene is TRBV6-5, the J gene TRBJ1-1; D might be TRBD1 (5 bases). V was trimmed by 4 bases and J by 8 bases, leaving 23 bases between them. The CDR3 runs to 16 residues. Germline V gives CDR1 MNHEY, CDR2 SVGAGI. CDR3 sequence: CASSFLTGGLWPEAFF. CDR3 nucleotides: TGTGCCAGCAGTTTCTTAACTGGGGGTCTCTGGCCCGAAGCTTTCTTT.

The CDR3 DNA sequence: TGCGCCAGCAGCTTCGATGGCGGGCGGCAGCCCCAGCATTTT. Translation gives CASSFDGGRQPQHF. J is TRBJ1-5 and V is TRBV5-1; unclear D gene. V was clipped by 2 bases and J by 7 bases, with 13 bases between them. The germline V gene encodes CDR1 SGHRS and CDR2 YFSETQ. This CDR3 is 14 amino acids long.

This clone came up once. The chain carries TRBV4-2 and TRBJ1-1; 9 bases line up with TRBD1. Trimming removed 1 base from V and 4 bases from J; junction bases left unmatched: 7. This CDR3 has 16 residues. Germline assignment: CDR1 LGHNA and CDR2 YNFKEQ. CDR3 sequence reads: CASSQVWGQGITEAFF. As DNA, the CDR3 is TGTGCCAGCAGCCAAGTTTGGGGACAGGGTATCACTGAAGCTTTCTTT.

This clone was counted once. The chain couples TRBV15 to TRBJ2-5, with D hard to call. Trimming cost V 3 bases and J 5 bases, with 7 bases left between them. CDR1 is LNHNV, CDR2 YYDKDF, per germline (reference sequence). The CDR3 is 12 amino acids. Here the CDR3 DNA reads TGTGCCACCAGCAGGGGGTGGGAGACCCAGTACTTC. It translates to CATSRGWETQYF.

J is TRBJ1-2 and V is TRBV10-3; the D gene is possibly TRBD1 (5 bases). This CDR3 is built from 12 residues. The V end was cut by 4 bases, the J end by 4 bases, with 7 bases between. Germline V gives CDR1 ENHRY, CDR2 SYGVKD. CDR3 sequence reads: CAISGDGYGYTF. CDR3 DNA sequence: TGTGCCATCAGTGGGGACGGCTATGGCTACACCTTC.

The rearrangement joins TRBV5-8 to TRBJ2-6; TRBD1 might be the D (6 bases). CDR3 length: 14 amino acids. Trimming cost V 6 bases and J 3 bases, with 10 bases left between them. Germline-derived CDR1 and CDR2 are SGHTS and YDEGEE. The CDR3: CASMKGDGANVLTF. CDR3 in DNA: TGTGCCAGCATGAAGGGGGATGGGGCCAACGTCCTGACTTTC. Combining the CDR3 with reference TRBV5-8 and TRBJ2-6 gives the whole variable domain EAGVTQSPTHLIKTRGQQATLRCSPISGHTSVYWYQQALGLGLQFLLWYDEGEERNRGNFPPRFSGRQFPNYSSELNVNALELEDSALYLCASMKGDGANVLTFGAGSRLTVL.

J is TRBJ2-7 and V is TRBV25-1, with a possible D match to TRBD2 (7 bases). The CDR3 contains 15 residues. In germline, CDR1 is MGHDK, CDR2 SYGVNS. The germline V and J ends were trimmed by 5 bases and 0 bases, with 14 bases remaining between them. This CDR3 reads CASSPGGSLSYEQYF. The CDR3 nucleotides are TGTGCCAGCAGTCCGGGGGGCAGCCTCTCCTACGAGCAGTACTTC.